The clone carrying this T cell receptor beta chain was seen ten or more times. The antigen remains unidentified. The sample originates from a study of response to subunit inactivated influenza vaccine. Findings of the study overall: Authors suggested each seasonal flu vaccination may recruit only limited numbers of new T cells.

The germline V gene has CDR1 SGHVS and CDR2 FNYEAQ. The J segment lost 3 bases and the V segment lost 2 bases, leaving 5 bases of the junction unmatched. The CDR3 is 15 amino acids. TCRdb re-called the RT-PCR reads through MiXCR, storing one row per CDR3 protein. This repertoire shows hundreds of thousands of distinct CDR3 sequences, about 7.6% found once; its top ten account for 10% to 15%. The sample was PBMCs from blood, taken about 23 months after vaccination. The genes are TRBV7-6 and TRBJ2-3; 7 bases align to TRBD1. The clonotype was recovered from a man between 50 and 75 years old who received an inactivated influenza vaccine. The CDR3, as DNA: TGTGCCAGCAGCTTACGTCCACAGGGGACAGATACGCAGTATTTT. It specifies CASSLRPQGTDTQYF. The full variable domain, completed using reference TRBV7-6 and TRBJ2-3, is GAGVSQSPRYKVTKRGQDVALRCDPISGHVSLYWYRQALGQGPEFLTYFNYEAQQDKSGLPNDRFSAERPEGSISTLTIQRTEQRDSAMYRCASSLRPQGTDTQYFGPGTRLTVL.